This TCR beta chain appears in the sequencing data of a study of beta chain features in type 1 diabetes. The wider study: Patient and healthy donor groups were alike in age, gender and cell yields.

Purities over 95% were achieved in all sorted populations. Study findings and constraints: Within each of all four CD4+ subsets, Type 1 diabetes patients had TCRB CDR3s that were moderately but significantly shorter. Type 1 diabetes patients had VDJ junctions that carried fewer insertions and more deletions.

Expressed TCRB transcripts were sequenced because the entire RNA isolate underwent reverse transcription. TCRdb keeps only in-frame clones here, not all; method: immunoSEQ multiplex PCR. There are 450,000 to 550,000 clones in the sample; approximately 28% occur only once, and roughly 0.066% lies in the top ten. This clone has only a few counts. Its target is not known. Sequenced: naive CD4+ T cells from blood. The sequence came from a man aged 18 to 30 in good health.

The CDR3: CASSSSGSIEKLFF. CDR3 in DNA: TGTGCCAGCAGTTCCAGCGGGTCTATTGAAAAACTGTTTTTT. The rearrangement uses TRBV7-9 and TRBJ1-4; D gene uncertain. The CDR3 runs to 14 residues. With 6 bases removed from V and 7 bases from J, the gap between germline ends came to 15 bases. CDR1 is SEHNR and CDR2 is FQNEAQ in the germline V gene (reference sequence). Filled out from reference TRBV7-9 and TRBJ1-4, the complete variable domain reads DTGVSQNPRHKITKRGQNVTFRCDPISEHNRLYWYRQTLGQGPEFLTYFQNEAQLEKSRLLSDRFSAERPKGSFSTLEIQRTEQGDSAMYLCASSSSGSIEKLFFGSGTQLSVL.